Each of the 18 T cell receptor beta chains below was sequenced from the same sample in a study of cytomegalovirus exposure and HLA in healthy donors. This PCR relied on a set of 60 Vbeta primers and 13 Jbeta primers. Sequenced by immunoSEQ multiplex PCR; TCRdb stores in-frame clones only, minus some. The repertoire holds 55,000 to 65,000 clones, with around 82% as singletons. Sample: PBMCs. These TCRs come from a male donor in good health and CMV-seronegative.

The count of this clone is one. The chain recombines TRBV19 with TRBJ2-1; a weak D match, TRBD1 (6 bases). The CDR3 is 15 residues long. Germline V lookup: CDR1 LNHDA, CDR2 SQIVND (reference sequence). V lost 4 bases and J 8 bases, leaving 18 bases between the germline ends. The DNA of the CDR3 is TGTGCCAGTAGTACCGCTGCCTCAGGGGTCGATGAGCAGTTCTTC. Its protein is CASSTAASGVDEQFF.

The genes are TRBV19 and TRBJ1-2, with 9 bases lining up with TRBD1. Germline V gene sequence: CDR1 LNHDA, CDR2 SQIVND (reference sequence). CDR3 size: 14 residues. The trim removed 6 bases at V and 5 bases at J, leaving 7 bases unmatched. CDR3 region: CASSRDRDSYGYTF. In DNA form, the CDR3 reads TGTGCCAGTAGCCGGGACAGGGATTCATATGGCTACACCTTC. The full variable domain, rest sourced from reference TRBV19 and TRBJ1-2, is DGGITQSPKYLFRKEGQNVTLSCEQNLNHDAMYWYRQDPGQGLRLIYYSQIVNDFQKGDIAEGYSVSREKKESFPLTVTSAQKNPTAFYLCASSRDRDSYGYTFGSGTRLTVV.

This chain's CDR3 is CASTTGQRNEKLFF. Here the CDR3 DNA reads TGTGCCAGCACTACAGGACAGCGCAATGAAAAACTGTTTTTT. V is TRBV6-1 and J is TRBJ1-4; D is possibly TRBD1 (6 bases). The CDR3 has 14 amino acids. V was shortened by 7 bases and J by 5 bases, with 14 bases between the two germline ends. Germline values: CDR1 MNHNS, CDR2 SASEGT.

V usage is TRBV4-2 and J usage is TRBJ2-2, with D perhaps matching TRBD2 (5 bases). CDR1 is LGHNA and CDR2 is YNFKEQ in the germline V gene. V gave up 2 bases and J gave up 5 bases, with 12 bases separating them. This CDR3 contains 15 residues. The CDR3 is CASSQSGGETGELFF. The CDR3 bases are TGTGCCAGCAGCCAATCGGGTGGGGAGACCGGGGAGCTGTTTTTT.

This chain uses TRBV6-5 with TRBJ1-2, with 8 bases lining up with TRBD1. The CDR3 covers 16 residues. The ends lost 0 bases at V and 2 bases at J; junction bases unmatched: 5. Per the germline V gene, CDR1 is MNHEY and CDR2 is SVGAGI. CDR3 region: CASSYSSRGQNYGYTF. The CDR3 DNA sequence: TGTGCCAGCAGTTACTCGAGCAGGGGGCAGAACTATGGCTACACCTTC.

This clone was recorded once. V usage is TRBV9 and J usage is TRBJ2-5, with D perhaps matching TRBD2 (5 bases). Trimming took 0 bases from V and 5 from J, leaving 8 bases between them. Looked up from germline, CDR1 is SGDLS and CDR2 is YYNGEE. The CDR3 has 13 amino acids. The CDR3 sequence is CASSVDWRETQYF. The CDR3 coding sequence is TGTGCCAGCAGCGTAGATTGGAGGGAGACCCAGTACTTC.

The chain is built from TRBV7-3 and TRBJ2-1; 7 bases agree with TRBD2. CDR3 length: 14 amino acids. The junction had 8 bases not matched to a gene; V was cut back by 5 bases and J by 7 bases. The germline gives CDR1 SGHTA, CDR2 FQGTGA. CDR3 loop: CASSPLGGGNEQFF. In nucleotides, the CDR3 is TGTGCCAGCAGCCCTCTGGGCGGGGGAAATGAGCAGTTCTTC.

CDR3 DNA: TGTGCCAGCAGCCCCGAGCCTAGCACAGATACGCAGTATTTT. Translated: CASSPEPSTDTQYF. The gene calls are TRBV11-3 and TRBJ2-3, with D unclear. The CDR3 extends over 14 amino acids. Germline CDR1 SGHNT, CDR2 YENEEA. Trimming cost V 5 bases and J 0 bases, with 9 bases left between them.

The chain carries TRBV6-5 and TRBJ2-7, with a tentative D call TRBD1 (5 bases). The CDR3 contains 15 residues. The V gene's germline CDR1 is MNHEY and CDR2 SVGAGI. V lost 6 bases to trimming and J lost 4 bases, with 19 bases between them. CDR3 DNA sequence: TGTGCCAGCAGGTATATAGGGGCGATTATTTACGAGCAGTACTTC. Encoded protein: CASRYIGAIIYEQYF.

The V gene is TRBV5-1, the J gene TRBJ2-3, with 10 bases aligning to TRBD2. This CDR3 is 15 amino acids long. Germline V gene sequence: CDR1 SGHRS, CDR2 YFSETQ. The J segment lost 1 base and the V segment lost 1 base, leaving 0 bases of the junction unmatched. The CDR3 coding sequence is TGCGCCAGCAGCTTGAGCGGGGGGGGCACAGATACGCAGTATTTT. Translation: CASSLSGGGTDTQYF.

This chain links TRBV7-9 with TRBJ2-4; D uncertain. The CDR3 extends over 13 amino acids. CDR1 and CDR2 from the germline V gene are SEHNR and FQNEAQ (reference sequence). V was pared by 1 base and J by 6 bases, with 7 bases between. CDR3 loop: CASSLVQRNIQYF. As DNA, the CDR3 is TGTGCCAGCAGCTTAGTTCAGCGAAACATTCAGTACTTC.

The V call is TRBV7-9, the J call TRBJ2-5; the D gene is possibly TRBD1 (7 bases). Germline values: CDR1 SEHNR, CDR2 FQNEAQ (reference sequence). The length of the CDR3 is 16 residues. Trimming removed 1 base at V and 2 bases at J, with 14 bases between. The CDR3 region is CASSLGPGGLQETQYF. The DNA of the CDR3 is TGTGCCAGCAGCTTAGGGCCAGGGGGACTGCAAGAGACCCAGTACTTC. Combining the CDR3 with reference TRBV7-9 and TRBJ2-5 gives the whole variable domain DTGVSQNPRHKITKRGQNVTFRCDPISEHNRLYWYRQTLGQGPEFLTYFQNEAQLEKSRLLSDRFSAERPKGSFSTLEIQRTEQGDSAMYLCASSLGPGGLQETQYFGPGTRLLVL.

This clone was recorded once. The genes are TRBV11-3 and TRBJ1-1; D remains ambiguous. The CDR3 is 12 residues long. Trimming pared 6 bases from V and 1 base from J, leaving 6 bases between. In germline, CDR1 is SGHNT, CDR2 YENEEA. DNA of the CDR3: TGTGCCAGCAGAAGAGGGAACACTGAAGCTTTCTTT. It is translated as CASRRGNTEAFF. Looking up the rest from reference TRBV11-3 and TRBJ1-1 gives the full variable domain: EAGVVQSPRYKIIEKKQPVAFWCNPISGHNTLYWYLQNLGQGPELLIRYENEEAVDDSQLPKDRFSAERLKGVDSTLKIQPAELGDSAVYLCASRRGNTEAFFGQGTRLTVV.

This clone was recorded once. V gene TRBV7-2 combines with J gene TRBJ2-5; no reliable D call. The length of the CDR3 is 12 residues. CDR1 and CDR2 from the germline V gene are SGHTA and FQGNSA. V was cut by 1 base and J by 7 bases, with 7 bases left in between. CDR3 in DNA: TGTGCCAGCAGCTTAGGTGCGTCGACCCAGTACTTC. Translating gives CASSLGASTQYF.

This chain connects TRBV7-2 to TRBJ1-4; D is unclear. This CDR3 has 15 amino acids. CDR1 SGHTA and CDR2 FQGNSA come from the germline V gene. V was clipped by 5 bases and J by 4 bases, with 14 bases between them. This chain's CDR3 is CASSPPQARNEKLFF. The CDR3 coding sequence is TGTGCCAGCAGCCCCCCCCAGGCACGTAATGAAAAACTGTTTTTT.

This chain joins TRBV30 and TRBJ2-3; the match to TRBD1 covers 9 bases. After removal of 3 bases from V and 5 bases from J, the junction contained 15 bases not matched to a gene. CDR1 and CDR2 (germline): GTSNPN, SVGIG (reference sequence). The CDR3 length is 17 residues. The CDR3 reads CAWSGGQGTGRIDTQYF. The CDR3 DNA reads TGTGCCTGGAGCGGGGGCCAAGGGACAGGGAGGATAGATACGCAGTATTTT.

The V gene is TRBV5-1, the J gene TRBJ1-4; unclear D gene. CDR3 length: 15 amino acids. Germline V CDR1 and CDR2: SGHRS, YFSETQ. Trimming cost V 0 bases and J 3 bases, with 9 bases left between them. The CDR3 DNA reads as TGCGCCAGCAGCTTGGCGGGTACTGCTAATGAAAAACTGTTTTTT. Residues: CASSLAGTANEKLFF. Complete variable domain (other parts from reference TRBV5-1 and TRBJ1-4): KAGVTQTPRYLIKTRGQQVTLSCSPISGHRSVSWYQQTPGQGLQFLFEYFSETQRNKGNFPGRFSGRQFSNSRSEMNVSTLELGDSALYLCASSLAGTANEKLFFGSGTQLSVL.

CDR3 nucleotide sequence: TGTGCCAGCAGCTTGGAACTGGTGACAGGTTCTAGGTATGGCTACACCTTC. Translation gives CASSLELVTGSRYGYTF. The rearrangement uses TRBV5-6 and TRBJ1-2, with a tentative D call TRBD1 (6 bases). The V and J ends lost 0 bases and 5 bases respectively, with 20 bases between them. CDR1 is SGHDT, CDR2 YYEEEE, per germline. This CDR3 region has 17 residues.